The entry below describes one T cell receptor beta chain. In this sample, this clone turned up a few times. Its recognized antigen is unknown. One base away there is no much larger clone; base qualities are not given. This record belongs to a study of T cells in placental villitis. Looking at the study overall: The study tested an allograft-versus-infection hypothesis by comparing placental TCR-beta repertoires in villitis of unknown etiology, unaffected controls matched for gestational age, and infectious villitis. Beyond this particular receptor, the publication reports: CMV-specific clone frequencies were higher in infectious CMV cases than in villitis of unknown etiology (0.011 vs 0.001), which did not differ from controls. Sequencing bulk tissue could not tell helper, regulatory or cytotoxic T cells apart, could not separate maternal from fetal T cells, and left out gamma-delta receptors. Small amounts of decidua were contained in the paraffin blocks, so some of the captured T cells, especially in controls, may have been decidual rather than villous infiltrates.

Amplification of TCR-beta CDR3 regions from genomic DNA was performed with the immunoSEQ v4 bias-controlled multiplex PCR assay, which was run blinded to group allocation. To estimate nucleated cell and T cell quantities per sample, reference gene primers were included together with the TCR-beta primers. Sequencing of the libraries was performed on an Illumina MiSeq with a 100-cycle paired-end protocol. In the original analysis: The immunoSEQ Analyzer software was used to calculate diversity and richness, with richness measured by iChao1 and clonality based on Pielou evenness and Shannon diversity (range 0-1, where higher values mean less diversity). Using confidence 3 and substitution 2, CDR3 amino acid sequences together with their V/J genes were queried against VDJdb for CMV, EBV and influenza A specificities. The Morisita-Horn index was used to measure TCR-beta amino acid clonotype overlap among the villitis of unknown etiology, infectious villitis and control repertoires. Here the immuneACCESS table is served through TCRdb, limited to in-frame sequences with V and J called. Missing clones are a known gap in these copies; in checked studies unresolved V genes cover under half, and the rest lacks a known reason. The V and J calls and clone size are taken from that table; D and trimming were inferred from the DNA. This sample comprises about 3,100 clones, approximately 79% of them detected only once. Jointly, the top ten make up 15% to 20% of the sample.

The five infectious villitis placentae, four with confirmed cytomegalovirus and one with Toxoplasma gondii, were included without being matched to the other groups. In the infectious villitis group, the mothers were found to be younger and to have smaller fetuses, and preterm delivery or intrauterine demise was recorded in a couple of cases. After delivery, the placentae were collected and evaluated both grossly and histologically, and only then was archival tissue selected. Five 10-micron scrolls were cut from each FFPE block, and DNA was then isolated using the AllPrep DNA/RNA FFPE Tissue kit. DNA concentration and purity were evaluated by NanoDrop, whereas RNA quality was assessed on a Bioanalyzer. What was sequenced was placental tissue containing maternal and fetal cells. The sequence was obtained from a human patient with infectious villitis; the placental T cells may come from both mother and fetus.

At the DNA level, the sequence is TGTGCCAGTAGTATTGGCCTGGGGACTGGGGCCAACGTCCTGACTTTC. This codes for CASSIGLGTGANVLTF. The chain is encoded by TRBV19 joined to TRBJ2-6; the D segment cannot be called with confidence. V and J are truncated by 3 bases and 2 bases respectively, leaving an intervening sequence of 11 bases. CDR1 and CDR2 (LNHDA, SQIVND) derive from the germline V gene (reference sequence). From the cysteine up to the phenylalanine, the CDR3 has a length of 16 residues. Of all the DNA, just the CDR3 is kept, 48 bases in frame from base 1.